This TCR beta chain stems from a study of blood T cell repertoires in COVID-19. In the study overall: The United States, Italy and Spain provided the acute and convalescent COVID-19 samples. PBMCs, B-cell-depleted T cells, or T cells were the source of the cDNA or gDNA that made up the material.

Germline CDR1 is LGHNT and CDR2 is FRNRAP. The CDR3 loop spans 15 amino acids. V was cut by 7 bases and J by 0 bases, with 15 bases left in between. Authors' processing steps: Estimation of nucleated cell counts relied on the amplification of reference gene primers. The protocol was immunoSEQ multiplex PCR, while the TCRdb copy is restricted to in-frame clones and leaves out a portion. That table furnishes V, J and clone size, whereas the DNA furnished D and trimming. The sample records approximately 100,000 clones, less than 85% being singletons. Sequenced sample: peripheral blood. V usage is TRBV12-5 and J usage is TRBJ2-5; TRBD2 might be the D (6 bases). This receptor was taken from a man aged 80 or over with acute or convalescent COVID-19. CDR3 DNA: TGTGCTAGTGCGAGCGGGCGCAGATACCAAGAGACCCAGTACTTC. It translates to CASASGRRYQETQYF.